Listed below are T cell receptor beta chains from one sample, sequenced in a study of CD8 T cells in Susac syndrome. TCRdb passed the immunoSEQ multiplex PCR reads through MiXCR, listing each CDR3 protein once. The sample holds about 130,000 distinct CDR3 sequences; just under 95% are singletons and the top ten take 0.07% to 0.09%. Specimen: CD4+ T cells from PBMCs. The receptors shown here come from a human donor in good health. Both conserved end residues are part of each CDR3. D genes are given only for firm matches. Not all rows give a size; the values are once, few, many and, for expanded clones, a class.

>TRBJ2-7|NA|NA|TRBV27
CASSLTATSSSYEQYF
TGTGCCAGCAGTTTAACCGCGACCTCTAGCTCCTACGAGCAGTACTTC
>TRBJ1-1|NA|NA|TRBV3-1
CASSQAGTGGTEAFF
TGTGCCAGCAGCCAAGCAGGCACAGGTGGTACTGAAGCTTTCTTT
>TRBJ1-1|TRBD1|NA|TRBV18
CASSPGTGVEAFF
TGTGCCAGCTCACCAGGGACAGGGGTAGAAGCTTTCTTT
>TRBJ2-6|NA|NA|TRBV20-1
CSARSGVSGANVLTF
TGCAGTGCTAGAAGTGGGGTCTCTGGGGCCAACGTCCTGACTTTC
>TRBJ2-2|NA|once|TRBV29-1
CSARDGRNANTGELFF
TGCAGCGCTCGAGACGGGAGAAATGCGAACACCGGGGAGCTGTTTTTT
>TRBJ2-3|NA|few|TRBV2
CASRRETDTQYF
TGTGCCAGCCGGCGGGAAACAGATACGCAGTATTTT
>TRBJ1-2|NA|NA|TRBV29-1
CSSRSPNYGYTF
TGCAGCTCCCGCTCCCCTAACTATGGCTACACCTTC
>TRBJ2-5|NA|NA|TRBV5-1
CASSLQEAQETQYF
TGCGCCAGCAGCTTGCAAGAGGCCCAAGAGACCCAGTACTTC
>TRBJ2-7|NA|NA|TRBV6-6
CASSDSGTNPYEQYF
TGTGCCAGCAGTGACTCCGGGACGAATCCCTACGAGCAGTACTTC
>TRBJ2-2|TRBD2|NA|TRBV7-2
CASSRLAGANTGELFF
TGTGCCAGCAGCCGACTAGCGGGAGCAAACACCGGGGAGCTGTTTTTT
>TRBJ1-1|NA|NA|TRBV5-1
CASSLEGLRRGTNTEAFF
TGCGCCAGCAGCTTGGAAGGGTTGAGGCGGGGAACGAACACTGAAGCTTTCTTT
>TRBJ1-1|NA|NA|TRBV12-5
CASGLVLGAGTLNTEAFF
TGTGCTAGTGGTTTGGTACTAGGAGCAGGGACCTTGAACACTGAAGCTTTCTTT
>TRBJ2-7|NA|once|TRBV25-1
CASSDQQASGTYEQYF
TGTGCCAGCAGTGATCAGCAGGCGAGTGGGACCTACGAGCAGTACTTC
>TRBJ2-3|NA|few|TRBV12-3/TRBV12-4
CASSFLGDTQYF
TGTGCCAGCAGTTTTTTGGGAGATACGCAGTATTTT
>TRBJ2-3|TRBD1|NA|TRBV7-9
CASSFDRVVNTQYF
TGTGCCAGCAGCTTCGACAGGGTTGTAAATACGCAGTATTTT
>TRBJ2-3|NA|NA|TRBV9
CASSRRTDTQYF
TGTGCCAGCAGCAGACGGACAGATACGCAGTATTTT
>TRBJ2-3|TRBD2|NA|TRBV11-2
CASSLDQAGGTDTQYF
TGTGCCAGCAGCTTAGATCAGGCGGGAGGGACAGATACGCAGTATTTT
>TRBJ2-3|NA|NA|TRBV14
CASSQSNTQYF
TGTGCCAGCAGCCAGAGTAATACGCAGTATTTT
>TRBJ2-1|NA|NA|TRBV7-6
CASSRDVGYNEQFF
TGTGCCAGCAGCCGGGACGTCGGCTACAATGAGCAGTTCTTC
>TRBJ2-5|NA|NA|TRBV7-2
CASSPRGGRGETQYF
TGTGCCAGCAGCCCCCGCGGCGGACGGGGGGAGACCCAGTACTTC
>TRBJ1-5|NA|NA|TRBV20-1
CSARDPDSSNQPQHF
TGCAGTGCTAGAGATCCGGATTCTAGCAATCAGCCCCAGCATTTT
>TRBJ2-7|NA|NA|TRBV4-3
CASSPGPGSSFYEQYF
TGCGCCAGCAGCCCGGGACCGGGAAGTTCCTTCTACGAGCAGTACTTC
>TRBJ1-1|TRBD1|NA|TRBV20-1
CSASPLDRGTEAFF
TGCAGTGCTTCACCCCTGGACAGGGGAACTGAAGCTTTCTTT
>TRBJ2-1|TRBD2|few|TRBV7-2
CASSSGGSSYNEQFF
TGTGCCAGCAGCTCCGGCGGGAGCTCCTACAATGAGCAGTTCTTC
>TRBJ1-1|NA|NA|TRBV19
CASSTYGREAFF
TGTGCCAGTAGTACTTACGGACGTGAAGCTTTCTTT
>TRBJ2-7|TRBD1|NA|TRBV6-6
CASTTTGGAFLYEQYF
TGTGCCAGCACCACAACAGGGGGCGCATTTCTCTACGAGCAGTACTTC
>TRBJ2-5|NA|NA|TRBV20-1
CSAIVLQRETQYF
TGCAGTGCAATCGTCCTCCAGAGGGAGACCCAGTACTTC
>TRBJ2-1|TRBD2|once|TRBV24-1
CATSDAKLAGHNEQFF
TGTGCCACCAGTGATGCAAAACTAGCGGGTCATAATGAGCAGTTCTTC
>TRBJ1-1|NA|NA|TRBV4-3
CASSQVPPGHTEAFF
TGCGCCAGCAGCCAAGTCCCTCCGGGACACACTGAAGCTTTCTTT
>TRBJ1-2|NA|NA|TRBV7-9
CASSYPGRNWGYTF
TGTGCCAGCAGCTACCCGGGACGGAATTGGGGCTACACCTTC
>TRBJ2-5|NA|once|TRBV4-1
CASSQDTGSPSRAETQYF
TGCGCCAGCAGCCAAGATACGGGATCACCAAGTAGGGCAGAGACCCAGTACTTC
>TRBJ1-3|TRBD1|once|TRBV19
CASHQGARGNTIYF
TGTGCCAGTCATCAGGGGGCGCGGGGAAACACCATATATTTT
>TRBJ1-5|NA|NA|TRBV4-3
CASSQEDGGGQPQHF
TGCGCCAGCAGCCAAGAGGACGGGGGAGGTCAGCCCCAGCATTTT
>TRBJ1-2|TRBD1|NA|TRBV2
CASDQGAYGYTF
TGTGCCAGCGATCAGGGGGCCTATGGCTACACCTTC
>TRBJ1-2|TRBD1|NA|TRBV3-1
CASSLTGTDYGYTF
TGTGCCAGCAGCCTGACAGGGACGGACTATGGCTACACCTTC
>TRBJ1-1|TRBD1|NA|TRBV29-1
CSVPGQLNTEAFF
TGCAGCGTCCCGGGACAGCTGAACACTGAAGCTTTCTTT
>TRBJ1-3|NA|NA|TRBV18
CASSPTGDSGNTIYF
TGTGCCAGCTCACCAACGGGGGACTCTGGAAACACCATATATTTT
>TRBJ2-3|TRBD2|NA|TRBV3-1
CASSQLAGVGDTQYF
TGTGCCAGCAGTCAACTAGCGGGAGTAGGGGATACGCAGTATTTT
>TRBJ2-7|NA|NA|TRBV4-2
CASSQVYGGLNYEQYF
TGTGCCAGCAGCCAAGTCTATGGCGGGCTGAACTACGAGCAGTACTTC
>TRBJ2-7|TRBD2|few|TRBV10-2
CASRGLAGVNEQYF
TGCGCCAGCAGGGGACTAGCGGGAGTGAACGAGCAGTACTTC
>TRBJ2-3|NA|NA|TRBV6-5
CASSYYRDPLRADTQYF
TGTGCCAGCAGTTACTACCGGGACCCCCTTCGGGCAGATACGCAGTATTTT
>TRBJ1-3|NA|once|TRBV3-1
CASRPGSGNTIYF
TGTGCCAGCCGCCCGGGGTCCGGAAACACCATATATTTT
>TRBJ1-2|NA|NA|TRBV7-8
CASSLRRDYLNYGYTF
TGTGCCAGCAGCCTTAGAAGGGACTACCTTAACTATGGCTACACCTTC
>TRBJ2-1|NA|NA|TRBV25-1
CASSPLGLPGGNEQFF
TGTGCCAGCAGTCCTCTCGGACTACCCGGAGGCAATGAGCAGTTCTTC
>TRBJ2-7|NA|NA|TRBV6-5
CASSQLRGSEQYF
TGTGCCAGCAGCCAATTAAGGGGTTCCGAGCAGTACTTC
>TRBJ2-1|TRBD1|few|TRBV14
CASSQGDSSYNEQFF
TGTGCCAGCAGCCAAGGGGACAGCTCCTACAATGAGCAGTTCTTC
>TRBJ1-1|NA|NA|TRBV7-8
CASSSTGNTEAFF
TGTGCCAGCAGTTCGACGGGGAACACTGAAGCTTTCTTT
>TRBJ1-3|NA|NA|TRBV29-1
CSVLYSGNTIYF
TGCAGCGTTTTGTACTCTGGAAACACCATATATTTT
>TRBJ1-1|NA|few|TRBV18
CASSPQGNTEAFF
TGTGCCAGCTCACCACAGGGGAACACTGAAGCTTTCTTT
>TRBJ2-3|TRBD1|once|TRBV4-1
CASSQVGQGRSTDTQYF
TGCGCCAGCAGCCAAGTCGGACAGGGGAGGAGCACAGATACGCAGTATTTT
>TRBJ2-7|TRBD2|NA|TRBV7-2
CASSLSGRYEQYF
TGTGCCAGCAGCCTCAGCGGGAGGTACGAGCAGTACTTC
>TRBJ1-1|NA|NA|TRBV30
CAWSVVRNTEAFF
TGTGCCTGGAGTGTAGTGAGGAACACTGAAGCTTTCTTT
>TRBJ1-3|TRBD1|NA|TRBV5-6
CASSLPGQGGNTIYF
TGTGCCAGCAGCTTGCCCGGACAGGGAGGAAACACCATATATTTT
>TRBJ1-5|NA|NA|TRBV5-1
CASSLEAGGNQPQHF
TGCGCCAGCAGCTTGGAGGCAGGGGGCAATCAGCCCCAGCATTTT
>TRBJ2-2|NA|NA|TRBV6-2/TRBV6-3
CASAAGLDTGELFF
TGTGCCAGCGCCGCCGGACTGGATACCGGGGAGCTGTTTTTT